Reported below is one T cell receptor (beta chain). Some clones are missing from TCRdb's copy, which holds only in-frame ones; the method was immunoSEQ multiplex PCR. The sample carries some 320,000 clones, around four fifths recorded once. This record comes from a study of Ad26.COV2.S vaccination and SARS-CoV-2 variants. In the study overall: As a participant in COV1001, the donor was in the Ad26.COV2.S trial arm. Ad26.COV2.S shots went into the muscle once or twice, 56 days apart.

Treatment indicated: 19 received Ad26.COV2.S at low or high dose, single or two shots; a few received placebo; per-sample allocation not given. Repertoires come from day 63 after the first vaccine or placebo injection. The administered vaccine (an Ad26 vector) expressed Wuhan-strain SARS-CoV-2 spike. Germline loops: CDR1 SEHNR, CDR2 FQNEAQ (reference sequence). The CDR3 is 15 residues long. V shed 5 bases and J shed 3 bases, with 16 bases lying between them. This chain uses TRBV7-9 with TRBJ1-2; D might be TRBD1 (5 bases). The clonotype comes from a person aged 18-65 years who received the Ad26.COV2.S COVID-19 vaccine or a placebo. The sequencing here drew on peripheral blood, taken in a trial of Ad26.COV2.S vaccine versus placebo. The CDR3 nucleotides read TGTGCCAGCAGCCAAGGCACAGGAACAGACTATGGCTACACCTTC. Its translation is CASSQGTGTDYGYTF.